Shown below are 5 T cell receptor beta chains from a single sample sequenced in a study of graft-versus-host responses after intestinal transplantation. Measured with immunoSEQ multiplex PCR; TCRdb has only the in-frame clones, and not every one. This sample has about 40,000 clones, with approximately 96% found just once. These TCRs' antigens remain unknown. The sample consisted of unstimulated CD8+ T cells sorted from spleen or lymph node cells, taken before transplant. These receptors all stem from a human donor who was the organ donor for an intestinal transplant.

The genes are TRBV4-1 and TRBJ1-3, with unresolved D. Trimming shortened V by 2 bases and J by 0 bases, and 11 bases separated the two germline ends. The CDR3 consists of 16 residues. Germline V gives CDR1 MGHRA, CDR2 YSYEKL. The CDR3 reads CASSQRWWLSGNTIYF. DNA for the CDR3: TGCGCCAGCAGCCAAAGATGGTGGCTCTCTGGAAACACCATATATTTT.

This chain links TRBV19 with TRBJ1-2; 8 positions match TRBD1. After removal of 4 bases from V and 4 bases from J, the junction contained 8 bases not matched to a gene. Germline CDR1 LNHDA, CDR2 SQIVND (reference sequence). The CDR3 runs to 15 residues. CDR3 sequence (DNA): TGTGCCAGTAGTACCGTGCGGACAGGGAGCTATGGCTACACCTTC. Its translation: CASSTVRTGSYGYTF.

V usage is TRBV29-1 and J usage is TRBJ2-2; 9 bases are shared with TRBD2. Germline values: CDR1 SQVTM, CDR2 ANQGSEA. The CDR3 is 17 residues long. Trimming cost V 7 bases and J 2 bases; bases outside gene matches: 14. The DNA of the CDR3 is TGCAGCGCAAGGGAGGGTAGCGGGGGCCCTAACACCGGGGAGCTGTTTTTT. Protein sequence: CSAREGSGGPNTGELFF.

The chain's CDR3 is CASSPGPLTDTQYF. CDR3 nucleotides: TGTGCCAGCAGTCCGGGACCGCTCACAGATACGCAGTATTTT. This sequence joins TRBV2 and TRBJ2-3, with D perhaps TRBD1 or TRBD2 (5 bases each). Germline CDR1 reads SNHLY; CDR2 reads FYNNEI. The CDR3 consists of 14 residues. V lost 5 bases to trimming and J lost 2 bases, with 11 bases between them.

This clone has a single count. This rearrangement joins TRBV7-2 to TRBJ2-3; possible D gene TRBD1, 6 bases. The length of the CDR3 is 16 residues. Germline CDR1 reads SGHTA; CDR2 reads FQGNSA. V was trimmed by 3 bases and J by 1 base, leaving 14 bases between them. The CDR3 sequence is CASSLDSRVRTDTQYF. Written as DNA, the CDR3 is TGTGCCAGCAGCTTGGACAGTCGGGTCCGCACAGATACGCAGTATTTT.